The TCR beta chain described here comes from a study of blood T cell repertoires in COVID-19. Germline trimming cut 4 bases from V and 4 bases from J; bases unmatched to any gene: 11. CDR3 size: 16 residues. The germline CDR1 and CDR2 sequences are SGDLS and YYNGEE. TCRdb's copy holds only in-frame clones and misses some; the assay was immunoSEQ multiplex PCR. The table shows approximately 170,000 clones, with roughly 88% occurring only once. Sequenced: peripheral blood. This TCR derives from a man in his sixties who had recovered from COVID-19. The chain recombines TRBV9 with TRBJ2-5, with 9 bases aligning to TRBD2. The CDR3: CASSPRFAGGSETQYF. CDR3 in DNA: TGTGCCAGCAGCCCTCGATTCGCGGGGGGGTCAGAGACCCAGTACTTC.